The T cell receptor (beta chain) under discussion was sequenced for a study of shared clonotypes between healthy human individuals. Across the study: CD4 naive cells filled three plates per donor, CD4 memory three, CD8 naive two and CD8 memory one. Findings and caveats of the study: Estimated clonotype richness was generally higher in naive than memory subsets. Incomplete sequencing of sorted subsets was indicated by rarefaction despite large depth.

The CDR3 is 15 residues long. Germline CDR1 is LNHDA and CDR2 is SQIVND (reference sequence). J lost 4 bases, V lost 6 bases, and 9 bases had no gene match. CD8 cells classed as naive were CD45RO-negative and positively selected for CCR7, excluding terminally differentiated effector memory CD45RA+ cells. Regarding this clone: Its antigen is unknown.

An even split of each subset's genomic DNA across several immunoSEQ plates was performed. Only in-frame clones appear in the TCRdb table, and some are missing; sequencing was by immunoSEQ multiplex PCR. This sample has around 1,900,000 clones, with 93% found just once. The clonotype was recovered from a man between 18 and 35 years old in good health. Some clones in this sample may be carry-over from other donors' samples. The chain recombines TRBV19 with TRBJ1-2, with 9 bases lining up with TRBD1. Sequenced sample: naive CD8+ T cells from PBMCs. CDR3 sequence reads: CASRPRDRAVYGYTF. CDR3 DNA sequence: TGTGCCAGTAGACCTAGGGACAGGGCTGTCTATGGCTACACCTTC.